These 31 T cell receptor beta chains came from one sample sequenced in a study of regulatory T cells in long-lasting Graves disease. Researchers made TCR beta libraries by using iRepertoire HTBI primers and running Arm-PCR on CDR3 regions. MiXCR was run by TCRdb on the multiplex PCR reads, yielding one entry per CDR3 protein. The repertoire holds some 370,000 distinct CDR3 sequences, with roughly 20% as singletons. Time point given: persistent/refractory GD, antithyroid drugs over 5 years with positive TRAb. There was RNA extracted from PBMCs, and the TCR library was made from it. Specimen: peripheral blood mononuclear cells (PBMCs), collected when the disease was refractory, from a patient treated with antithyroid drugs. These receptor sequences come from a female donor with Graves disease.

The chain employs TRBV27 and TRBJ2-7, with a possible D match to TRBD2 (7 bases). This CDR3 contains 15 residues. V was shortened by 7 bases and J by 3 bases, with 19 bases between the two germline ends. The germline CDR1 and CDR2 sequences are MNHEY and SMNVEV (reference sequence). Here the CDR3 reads CASKIGRGGGYEQYF. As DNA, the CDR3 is TGTGCCAGCAAAATAGGGAGGGGAGGGGGCTACGAGCAGTACTTC.

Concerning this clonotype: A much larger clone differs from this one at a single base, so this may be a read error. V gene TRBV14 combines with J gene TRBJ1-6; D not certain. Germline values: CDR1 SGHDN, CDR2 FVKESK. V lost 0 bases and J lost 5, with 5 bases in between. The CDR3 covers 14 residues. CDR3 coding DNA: TGTGCCAGCAGCCAAGATGTGGATAATTCACCCCTCCACTTT. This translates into CASSQDVDNSPLHF.

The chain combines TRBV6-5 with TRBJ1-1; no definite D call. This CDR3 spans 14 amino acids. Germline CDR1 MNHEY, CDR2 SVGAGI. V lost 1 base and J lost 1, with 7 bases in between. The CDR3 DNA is TGTGCCAGCAGTTACTTTAGAGAGAACACTGAAGCTTTCTTT. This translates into CASSYFRENTEAFF.

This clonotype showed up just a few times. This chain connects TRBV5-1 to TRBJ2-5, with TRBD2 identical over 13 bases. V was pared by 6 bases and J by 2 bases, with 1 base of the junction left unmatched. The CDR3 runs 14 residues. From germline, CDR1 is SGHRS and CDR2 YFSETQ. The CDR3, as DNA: TGCGCCAGCATGACTAGCGGGGGGCAAGAGACCCAGTACTTC. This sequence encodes CASMTSGGQETQYF.

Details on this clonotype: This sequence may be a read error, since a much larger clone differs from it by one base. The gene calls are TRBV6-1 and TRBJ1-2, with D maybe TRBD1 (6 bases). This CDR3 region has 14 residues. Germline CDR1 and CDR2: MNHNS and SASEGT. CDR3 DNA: TGTGCCAACAGTCCCGGGGGAGGGGGCTATGGCTACACCTTC. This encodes CANSPGGGGYGYTF.

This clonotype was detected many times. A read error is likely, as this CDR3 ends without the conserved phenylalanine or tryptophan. CDR3 region: CASSTTATNEKLFL. The CDR3 DNA follows: TGTGCCAGCAGTACCACAGCAACTAATGAAAAACTGTTTCTT. The chain joins TRBV12-3 or TRBV12-4 to TRBJ1-4; unclear D gene. The V end lost 5 bases, the J end lost 0 bases, and 7 bases lay between the germline ends. The CDR3 loop spans 14 amino acids.

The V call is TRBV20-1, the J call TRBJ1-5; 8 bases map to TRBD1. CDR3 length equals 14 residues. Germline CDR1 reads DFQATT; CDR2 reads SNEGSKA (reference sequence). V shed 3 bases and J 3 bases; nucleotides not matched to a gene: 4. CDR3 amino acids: CSARGDRHNQPQHF. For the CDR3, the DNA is TGCAGTGCTAGGGGGGACAGGCACAATCAGCCCCAGCATTTT.

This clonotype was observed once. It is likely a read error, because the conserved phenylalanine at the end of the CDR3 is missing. The CDR3 DNA reads as TGTGCCAGCACCCCAGGGGAGGGGGAGTCTGGGGCCAACGTCCTGACTTCC. Its protein product is CASTPGEGESGANVLTS. The V and J genes are TRBV12-3 or TRBV12-4 and TRBJ2-6; D possibly corresponds to TRBD2 (7 bases). CDR3 size: 17 residues. V dropped 7 bases and J dropped 1 base, with 17 bases sitting between them.

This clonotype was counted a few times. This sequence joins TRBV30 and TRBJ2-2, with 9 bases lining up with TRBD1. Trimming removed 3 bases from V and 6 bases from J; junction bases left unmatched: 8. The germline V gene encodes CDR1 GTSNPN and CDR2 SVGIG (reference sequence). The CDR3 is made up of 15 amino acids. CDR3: CAWSAGQGQAGELFF. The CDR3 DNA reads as TGTGCCTGGAGCGCGGGACAGGGTCAGGCCGGGGAGCTGTTTTTT.

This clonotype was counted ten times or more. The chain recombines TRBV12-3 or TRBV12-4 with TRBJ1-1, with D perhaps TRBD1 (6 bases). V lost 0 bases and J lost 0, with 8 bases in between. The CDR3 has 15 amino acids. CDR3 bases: TGTGCCAGCAGTTTAGCAGACAGGCTGAACACTGAAGCTTTCTTT. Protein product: CASSLADRLNTEAFF.

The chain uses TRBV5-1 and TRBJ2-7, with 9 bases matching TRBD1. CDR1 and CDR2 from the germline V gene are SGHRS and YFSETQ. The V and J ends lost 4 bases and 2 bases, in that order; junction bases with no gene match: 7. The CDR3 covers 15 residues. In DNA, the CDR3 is TGCGCCAGCAGCCCGGACAGGGGAGACCCCTACGAGCAGTACTTC. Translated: CASSPDRGDPYEQYF.

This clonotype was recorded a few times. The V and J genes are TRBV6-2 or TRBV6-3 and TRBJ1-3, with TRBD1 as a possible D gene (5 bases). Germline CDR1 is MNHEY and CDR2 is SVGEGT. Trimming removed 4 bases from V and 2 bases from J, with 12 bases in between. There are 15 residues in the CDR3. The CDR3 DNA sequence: TGTGCCAGCAGTTCGGTACTGGGACCTGGAAACACCATATATTTT. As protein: CASSSVLGPGNTIYF.

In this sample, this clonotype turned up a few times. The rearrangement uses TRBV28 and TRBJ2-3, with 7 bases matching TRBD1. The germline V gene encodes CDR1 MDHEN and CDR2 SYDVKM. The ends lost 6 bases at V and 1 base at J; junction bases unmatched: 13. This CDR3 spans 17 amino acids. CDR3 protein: CASSAIDRVLGTDTQYF. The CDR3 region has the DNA TGTGCCAGCAGCGCGATCGACAGGGTATTAGGCACAGATACGCAGTATTTT.

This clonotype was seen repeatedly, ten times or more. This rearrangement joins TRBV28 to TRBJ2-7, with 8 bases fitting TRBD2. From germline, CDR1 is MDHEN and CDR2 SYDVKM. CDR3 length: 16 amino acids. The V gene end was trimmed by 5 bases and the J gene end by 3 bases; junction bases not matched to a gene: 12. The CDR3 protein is CASSLRLARPSYEQYF. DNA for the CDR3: TGTGCCAGCAGTCTGAGACTAGCGAGGCCAAGCTACGAGCAGTACTTC.

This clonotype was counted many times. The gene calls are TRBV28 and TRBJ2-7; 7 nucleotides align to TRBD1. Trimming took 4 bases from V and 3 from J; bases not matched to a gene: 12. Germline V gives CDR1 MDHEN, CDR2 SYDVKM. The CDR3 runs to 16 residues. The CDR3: CASSSPSTGLDYEQYF. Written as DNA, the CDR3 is TGTGCCAGCAGTTCCCCCTCGACAGGGTTGGACTACGAGCAGTACTTC. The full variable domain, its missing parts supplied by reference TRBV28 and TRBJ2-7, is DVKVTQSSRYLVKRTGEKVFLECVQDMDHENMFWYRQDPGLGLRLIYFSYDVKMKEKGDIPEGYSVSREKKERFSLILESASTNQTSMYLCASSSPSTGLDYEQYFGPGTRLTVT.

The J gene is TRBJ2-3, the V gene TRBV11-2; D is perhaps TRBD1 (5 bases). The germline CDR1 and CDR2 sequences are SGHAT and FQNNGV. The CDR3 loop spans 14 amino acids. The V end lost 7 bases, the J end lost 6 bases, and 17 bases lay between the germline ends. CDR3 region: CASKVQGAPDTQYF. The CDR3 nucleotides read TGTGCCAGCAAAGTTCAGGGCGCACCCGATACGCAGTATTTT. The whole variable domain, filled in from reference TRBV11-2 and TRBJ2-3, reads EAGVAQSPRYKIIEKRQSVAFWCNPISGHATLYWYQQILGQGPKLLIQFQNNGVVDDSQLPKDRFSAERLKGVDSTLKIQPAKLEDSAVYLCASKVQGAPDTQYFGPGTRLTVL.

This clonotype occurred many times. For the CDR3, the DNA is TGTGCCAGCAGTTCCAGGACATTTACTGAAGCTTTCTTT. The encoded protein is CASSSRTFTEAFF. The V call is TRBV6-5, the J call TRBJ1-1; D may be TRBD1 (5 bases). V was cut by 4 bases and J by 5 bases, with 11 bases left in between. Germline lookup yields CDR1 MNHEY and CDR2 SVGAGI. The CDR3 has 13 residues.

CDR3 sequence (DNA): TGTGCCAGCAGCTTAGCCTCAGATACGCAGTATTTT. Its translation is CASSLASDTQYF. The chain couples TRBV11-2 to TRBJ2-3; D is ambiguous. Germline V gene sequence: CDR1 SGHAT, CDR2 FQNNGV. The CDR3 covers 12 residues. The V end was cut by 1 base, the J end by 4 bases, with 3 bases between. The full variable domain, in which reference TRBV11-2 and TRBJ2-3 provide the parts outside the CDR3, is EAGVAQSPRYKIIEKRQSVAFWCNPISGHATLYWYQQILGQGPKLLIQFQNNGVVDDSQLPKDRFSAERLKGVDSTLKIQPAKLEDSAVYLCASSLASDTQYFGPGTRLTVL.

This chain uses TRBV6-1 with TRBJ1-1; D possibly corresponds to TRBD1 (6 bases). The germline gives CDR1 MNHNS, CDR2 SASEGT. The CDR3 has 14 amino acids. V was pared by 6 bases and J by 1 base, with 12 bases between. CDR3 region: CASRLRGANTEAFF. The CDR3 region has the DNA TGTGCCAGCAGGCTCCGGGGGGCGAACACTGAAGCTTTCTTT.

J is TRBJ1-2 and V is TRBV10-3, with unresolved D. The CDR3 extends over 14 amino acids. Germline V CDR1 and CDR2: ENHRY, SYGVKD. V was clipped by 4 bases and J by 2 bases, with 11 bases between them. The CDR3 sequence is CAISGPNLNYGYTF. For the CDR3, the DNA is TGTGCCATCAGTGGCCCGAACTTAAACTATGGCTACACCTTC.

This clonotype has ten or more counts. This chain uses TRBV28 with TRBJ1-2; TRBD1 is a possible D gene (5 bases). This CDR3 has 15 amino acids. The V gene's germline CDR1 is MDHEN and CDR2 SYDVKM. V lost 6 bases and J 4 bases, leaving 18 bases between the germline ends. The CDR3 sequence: CASRGVDQVIYGYTF. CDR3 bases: TGTGCCAGCAGGGGGGTAGACCAGGTGATCTATGGCTACACCTTC.

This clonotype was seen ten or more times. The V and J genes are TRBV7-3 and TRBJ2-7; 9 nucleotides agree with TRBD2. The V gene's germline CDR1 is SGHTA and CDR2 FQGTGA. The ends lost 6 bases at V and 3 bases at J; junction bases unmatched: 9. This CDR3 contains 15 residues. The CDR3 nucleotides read TGTGCCAGCAGTCCGGGACTAGCAGCCTACTACGAGCAGTACTTC. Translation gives CASSPGLAAYYEQYF.

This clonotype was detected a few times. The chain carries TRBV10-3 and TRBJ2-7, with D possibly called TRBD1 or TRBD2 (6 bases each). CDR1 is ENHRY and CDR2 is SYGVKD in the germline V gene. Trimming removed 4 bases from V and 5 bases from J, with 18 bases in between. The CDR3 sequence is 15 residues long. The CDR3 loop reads CAISGPGAGEDEQYF. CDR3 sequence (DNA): TGTGCCATCAGTGGGCCCGGGGCAGGGGAGGACGAGCAGTACTTC.

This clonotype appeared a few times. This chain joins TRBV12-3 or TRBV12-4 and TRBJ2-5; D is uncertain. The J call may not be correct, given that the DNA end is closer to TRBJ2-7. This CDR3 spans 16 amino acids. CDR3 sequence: CASSLALAGSGAEQYF. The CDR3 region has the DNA TGTGCCAGCAGTTTAGCGCTGGCCGGGTCAGGAGCCGAGCAGTACTTC.

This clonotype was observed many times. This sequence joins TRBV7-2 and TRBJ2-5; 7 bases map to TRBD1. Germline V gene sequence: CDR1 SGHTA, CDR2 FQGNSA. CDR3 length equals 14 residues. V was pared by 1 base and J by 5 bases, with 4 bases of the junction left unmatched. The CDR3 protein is CASSLEGQLETQYF. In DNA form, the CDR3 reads TGTGCCAGCAGCTTAGAGGGACAGTTGGAGACCCAGTACTTC.

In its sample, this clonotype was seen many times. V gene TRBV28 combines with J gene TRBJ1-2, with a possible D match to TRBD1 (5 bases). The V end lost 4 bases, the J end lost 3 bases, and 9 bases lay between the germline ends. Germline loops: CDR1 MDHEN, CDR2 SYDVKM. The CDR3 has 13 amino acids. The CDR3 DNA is TGTGCCAGCAGTTCGATCAGGGACTATGGCTACACCTTC. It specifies CASSSIRDYGYTF.

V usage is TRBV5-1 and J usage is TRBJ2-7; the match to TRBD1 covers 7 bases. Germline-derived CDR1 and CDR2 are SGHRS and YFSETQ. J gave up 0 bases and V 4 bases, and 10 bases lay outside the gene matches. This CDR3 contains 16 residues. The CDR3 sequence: CASSQEVGDSSYEQYF. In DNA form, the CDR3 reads TGCGCCAGCAGCCAAGAGGTAGGGGACAGCTCCTACGAGCAGTACTTC.

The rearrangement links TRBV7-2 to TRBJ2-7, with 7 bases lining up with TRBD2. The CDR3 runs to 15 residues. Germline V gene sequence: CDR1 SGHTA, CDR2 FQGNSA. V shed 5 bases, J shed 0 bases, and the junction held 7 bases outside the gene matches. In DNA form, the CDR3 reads TGTGCCAGCAGCCAGGAGCTAGCGGCCTCCTACGAGCAGTACTTC. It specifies CASSQELAASYEQYF.

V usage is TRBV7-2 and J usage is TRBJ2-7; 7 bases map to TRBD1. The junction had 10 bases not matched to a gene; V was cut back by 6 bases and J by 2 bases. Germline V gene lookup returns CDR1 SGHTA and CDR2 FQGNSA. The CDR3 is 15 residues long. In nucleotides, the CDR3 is TGTGCCAGCAGTACCGACAGGGATAGAACCTACGAGCAGTACTTC. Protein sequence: CASSTDRDRTYEQYF.

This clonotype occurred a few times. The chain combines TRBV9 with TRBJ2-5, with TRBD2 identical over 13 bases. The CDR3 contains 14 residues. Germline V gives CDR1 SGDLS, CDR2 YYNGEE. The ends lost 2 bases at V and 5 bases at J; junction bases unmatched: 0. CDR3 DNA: TGTGCCAGCAGCGTGGGACTAGCGGGGGAGACCCAGTACTTC. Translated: CASSVGLAGETQYF.

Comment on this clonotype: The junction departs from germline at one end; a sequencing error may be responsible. The CDR3 nucleotides read TGTGCCAGCAGCAGAGACAGGGGTGATGAAGCCTTCTTT. Amino acids: CASSRDRGDEAFF. V gene TRBV5-4 combines with J gene TRBJ1-1; 8 nucleotides match TRBD1. The CDR3 length is 13 residues. CDR1 is SGHNT and CDR2 is YYREEE in the germline V gene (reference sequence).